One sample yielded the 3 T cell receptor beta chains listed below, sequenced in a study of T cells after yellow fever vaccination. TCRdb re-analysed the 5' RACE reads in MiXCR, keeping a single row per CDR3 protein. This sample carries 250,000 or so distinct CDR3 sequences, less than 9% of them seen once, and the ten largest clones take around 0.9%. Sample: CD4+ T cells sorted from PBMCs, taken 15 days after the yellow fever booster vaccination. The receptors were sampled from a man aged 25 to 40 who received the YFV17D yellow fever vaccine.

The V gene is TRBV20-1, the J gene TRBJ2-1; 7 bases align to TRBD2. The CDR3 runs 14 residues. Looked up from germline, CDR1 is DFQATT and CDR2 is SNEGSKA (reference sequence). Unmatched junction bases numbered 5, after V lost 3 bases and J lost 3 bases. The chain's CDR3 is CSARGERGYNEQFF. The CDR3 DNA follows: TGCAGTGCTAGGGGGGAGCGGGGCTACAATGAGCAGTTCTTC.

V gene TRBV7-2 combines with J gene TRBJ2-7; D is undetermined. V gave up 0 bases and J gave up 3 bases, with 9 bases separating them. This CDR3 spans 14 amino acids. Germline V gene lookup returns CDR1 SGHTA and CDR2 FQGNSA. In DNA form, the CDR3 reads TGTGCCAGCAGCTTAGCCCGGGCTAGCTACGAGCAGTACTTC. Protein sequence: CASSLARASYEQYF.

Many counts were recorded for this clonotype. The genes are TRBV5-1 and TRBJ2-1, with 9 bases matching TRBD1. The J segment lost 7 bases and the V segment lost 2 bases, leaving 7 bases of the junction unmatched. Germline CDR1 is SGHRS and CDR2 is YFSETQ. The length of the CDR3 is 15 residues. This chain's CDR3 is CASSLQGASGNEQFF. In nucleotides, the CDR3 is TGCGCCAGCAGCTTACAGGGGGCTTCCGGGAATGAGCAGTTCTTC.